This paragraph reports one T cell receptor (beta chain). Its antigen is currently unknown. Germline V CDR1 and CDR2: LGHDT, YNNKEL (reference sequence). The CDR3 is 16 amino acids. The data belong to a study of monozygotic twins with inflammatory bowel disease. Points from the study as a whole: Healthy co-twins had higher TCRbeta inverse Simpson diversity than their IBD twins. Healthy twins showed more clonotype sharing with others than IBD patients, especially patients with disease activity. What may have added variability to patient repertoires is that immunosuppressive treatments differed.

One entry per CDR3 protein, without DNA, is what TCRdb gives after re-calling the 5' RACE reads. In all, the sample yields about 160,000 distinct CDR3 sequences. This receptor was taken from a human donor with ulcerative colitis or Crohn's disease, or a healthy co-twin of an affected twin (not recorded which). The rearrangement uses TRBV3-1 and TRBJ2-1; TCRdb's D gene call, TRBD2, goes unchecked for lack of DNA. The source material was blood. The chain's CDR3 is CASSQGRTGGPDEQFF.